The 26 T cell receptor beta chains listed next were all sequenced from one sample in a study of T-cell memory formation after mild COVID-19. TCRdb fed the 5' RACE reads into MiXCR, producing one record per CDR3 protein. There are under 400,000 distinct CDR3 sequences in the sample; under 25% occur only once, and about an eighth lies in the top ten. Sequencing input: PBMCs or a T cell subset sorted from them (not recorded which). These receptors came from an adult woman who had mild COVID-19 (a few samples of this study predate the infection). Cell type and time point are not known.

The sample holds a few counts of this clonotype. The chain uses TRBV7-2 and TRBJ1-1; perhaps TRBD1 as D (5 bases). V was trimmed by 4 bases and J by 3 bases, leaving 18 bases between them. CDR3 size: 16 residues. CDR1 SGHTA and CDR2 FQGNSA come from the germline V gene. The CDR3 coding sequence is TGTGCCAGCAGCTGGGAATTACAGGTCGCCCACACTGAAGCTTTCTTT. Translating it yields CASSWELQVAHTEAFF.

This clonotype was seen more than once but under ten times. V is TRBV29-1 and J is TRBJ2-5; D is ambiguous. The CDR3 consists of 14 residues. CDR1 SQVTM and CDR2 ANQGSEA come from the germline V gene. V was pared by 2 bases and J by 1 base, with 11 bases between. DNA for the CDR3: TGCAGCGTTGAATACCAAACCCCCCAAGAGACCCAGTACTTC. Translating gives CSVEYQTPQETQYF.

The chain's CDR3 is CAGGRVLNYGYTF. CDR3 nucleotide sequence: TGTGCCGGGGGCCGGGTTTTAAACTATGGCTACACCTTC. This chain connects TRBV7-9 to TRBJ1-2; D might be TRBD1 (6 bases). CDR1 and CDR2 (germline): SEHNR, FQNEAQ (reference sequence). The V end was cut by 11 bases, the J end by 2 bases, with 15 bases between. The CDR3 runs to 13 residues.

This clonotype was seen only a few times. The chain uses TRBV5-1 and TRBJ2-7; the D gene is possibly TRBD1 (7 bases). The length of the CDR3 is 14 residues. The ends were cut back, 4 bases at V and 7 bases at J, with 18 bases in the middle. The germline CDR1 and CDR2 sequences are SGHRS and YFSETQ. CDR3 nucleotide sequence: TGCGCCAGCAGCCTAGGGACAGAAGGAGGGGAGCAGTACTTC. Translated: CASSLGTEGGEQYF.

The chain is built from TRBV5-1 and TRBJ1-4; D is perhaps TRBD1 (5 bases). CDR3 length: 14 amino acids. V lost 3 bases and J 7 bases, leaving 13 bases between the germline ends. Germline-derived CDR1 and CDR2 are SGHRS and YFSETQ. As DNA, the CDR3 is TGCGCCAGCAGCTCAGGGTCGGGGAGTGAAAAACTGTTTTTT. Encoded protein: CASSSGSGSEKLFF.

This clonotype was picked up a small number of times. This chain uses TRBV25-1 with TRBJ1-5, with no clear D. V was cut by 4 bases and J by 4 bases, with 8 bases left in between. Germline-derived CDR1 and CDR2 are MGHDK and SYGVNS. The CDR3 length is 13 residues. The CDR3 DNA sequence: TGTGCCAGCAGTGGTGGGTTTAATCAGCCCCAGCATTTT. It yields the protein CASSGGFNQPQHF.

The table lists this clonotype with a few counts. The CDR3 spells CASSPNPPTGANSYEQYF. Here the CDR3 DNA reads TGTGCCAGCTCACCGAATCCCCCCACAGGGGCCAACTCCTACGAGCAGTACTTC. This chain joins TRBV18 and TRBJ2-7, with 7 positions matching TRBD1. Germline CDR1 and CDR2: KGHSH and LQKENI. The CDR3 runs to 18 residues. The V gene end was trimmed by 3 bases and the J gene end by 0 bases; junction bases not matched to a gene: 14. The variable domain in full, with the rest retrieved from reference TRBV18 and TRBJ2-7, is NAGVMQNPRHLVRRRGQEARLRCSPMKGHSHVYWYRQLPEEGLKFMVYLQKENIIDESGMPKERFSAEFPKEGPSILRIQQVVRGDSAAYFCASSPNPPTGANSYEQYFGPGTRLTVT.

The sample holds a few counts of this clonotype. The chain has TRBV12-3 or TRBV12-4 and TRBJ2-1; 9 positions match TRBD1. CDR3 size: 14 residues. J gave up 7 bases and V 6 bases, and 7 bases lay outside the gene matches. The CDR3 bases are TGTGCCAGCAGGATGGGACAGGGAAGGAATGAGCAGTTCTTC. Amino acid sequence: CASRMGQGRNEQFF.

The chain recombines TRBV18 with TRBJ1-4; 8 bases map to TRBD1. Germline V gene data show CDR1 as KGHSH and CDR2 as LQKENI. The CDR3 sequence is 13 residues long. V was clipped by 2 bases and J by 8 bases; unmatched bases: 1. The CDR3 protein is CASSPGDREKLFF. In DNA form, the CDR3 reads TGTGCCAGCTCACCAGGGGACAGGGAAAAACTGTTTTTT.

This clonotype has only one observation. V is TRBV2 and J is TRBJ1-1, with TRBD1 matching over 8 bases. This CDR3 has 14 amino acids. Germline assignment: CDR1 SNHLY and CDR2 FYNNEI. V was pared by 6 bases and J by 4 bases, with 7 bases of the junction left unmatched. CDR3 region: CASRWPTGVTEAFF. The CDR3 DNA reads as TGTGCCAGCAGATGGCCGACAGGGGTCACTGAAGCTTTCTTT.

V is TRBV2 and J is TRBJ2-3; 7 positions match TRBD1. The CDR3 totals 15 residues. With V trimmed by 4 bases and J by 0 bases, 4 bases remained unmatched. Germline CDR1 reads SNHLY; CDR2 reads FYNNEI. The CDR3, as DNA: TGTGCCAGCAGTGCACAGGGGCTCAGCACAGATACGCAGTATTTT. It codes for CASSAQGLSTDTQYF.

This clonotype was found a few times. The genes are TRBV7-9 and TRBJ2-7; possibly TRBD1 for D (6 bases). The CDR3 totals 14 residues. Trimming cost V 5 bases and J 3 bases, with 14 bases left between them. Per the germline V gene, CDR1 is SEHNR and CDR2 is FQNEAQ (reference sequence). Here the CDR3 DNA reads TGTGCCAGCAGCCACAGGGCGGCGGTCTACGAGCAGTACTTC. It codes for CASSHRAAVYEQYF.

V usage is TRBV7-9 and J usage is TRBJ2-1; no clear D gene. The CDR3 covers 15 residues. CDR1 SEHNR and CDR2 FQNEAQ come from the germline V gene (reference sequence). The V end was cut by 8 bases, the J end by 4 bases, with 18 bases between. Here the CDR3 DNA reads TGTGCCAGCGGAACGACGGTTCTGAGTTACAATGAGCAGTTCTTC. Translated: CASGTTVLSYNEQFF.

A few counts support this clonotype. The CDR3 region is CASSLGTPAKNIQYF. DNA for the CDR3: TGTGCCAGCAGTTTGGGGACTCCCGCCAAAAACATTCAGTACTTC. V and J are TRBV12-3 or TRBV12-4 and TRBJ2-4; perhaps TRBD2 as D (6 bases). There are 15 residues in the CDR3. Trimming took off 3 bases at V and 1 base at J, with 10 bases between the two ends.

This rearrangement joins TRBV24-1 to TRBJ2-7; D is ambiguous. V gave up 7 bases and J gave up 4 bases, with 10 bases separating them. The germline gives CDR1 KGHDR, CDR2 SFDVKD. This CDR3 is 12 amino acids long. Here the CDR3 DNA reads TGTGCCACCAGCCCCCGGGTTTACGAGCAGTACTTC. Translating it yields CATSPRVYEQYF.

The chain recombines TRBV6-1 with TRBJ2-7; TRBD2 aligns across 8 bases. This CDR3 spans 15 amino acids. Trimming took 1 base from V and 1 from J; bases not matched to a gene: 3. Germline V gene data show CDR1 as MNHNS and CDR2 as SASEGT. The CDR3 DNA reads TGTGCCAGCAGTGAAGAAACTAGCGGTTCCTACGAGCAGTACTTC. Its translation: CASSEETSGSYEQYF.

The chain joins TRBV11-2 to TRBJ2-7, with D possibly matching TRBD2 (5 bases). The CDR3 extends over 15 amino acids. Germline V gene sequence: CDR1 SGHAT, CDR2 FQNNGV. With 2 bases removed from V and 3 bases from J, the gap between germline ends came to 14 bases. The CDR3 DNA reads as TGTGCCAGCAGCTTACCGGAGGCCCCACTCTACGAGCAGTACTTC. Translation: CASSLPEAPLYEQYF.

This clonotype turned up a few times. The chain links TRBV7-9 to TRBJ2-2; 11 positions agree with TRBD2. The junction had 4 bases not matched to a gene; V was cut back by 3 bases and J by 4 bases. The CDR3 covers 16 residues. In germline, CDR1 is SEHNR, CDR2 FQNEAQ (reference sequence). The CDR3 spells CASSFSLAGGTGELFF. In DNA form, the CDR3 reads TGTGCCAGCAGCTTTAGTCTAGCGGGAGGCACCGGGGAGCTGTTTTTT.

This chain uses TRBV29-1 with TRBJ1-6; D remains unclear. The CDR3 runs to 16 residues. The V end lost 3 bases, the J end lost 0 bases, and 12 bases lay between the germline ends. Per the germline V gene, CDR1 is SQVTM and CDR2 is ANQGSEA. The CDR3 sequence: CSVDTVGSSYNSPLHF. DNA of the CDR3: TGCAGCGTTGATACAGTTGGGAGCTCCTATAATTCACCCCTCCACTTT.

This clonotype was picked up one time. The genes are TRBV20-1 and TRBJ1-1; D not resolved. The CDR3 runs 14 residues. V lost 1 base to trimming and J lost 1 base, with 10 bases between them. Germline CDR1 DFQATT, CDR2 SNEGSKA (reference sequence). CDR3 region: CSARGGPGNTEAFF. In DNA, the CDR3 is TGCAGTGCTAGAGGTGGACCCGGGAACACTGAAGCTTTCTTT.

The chain uses TRBV29-1 and TRBJ1-5, with 8 nucleotides matching TRBD1. In germline, CDR1 is SQVTM, CDR2 ANQGSEA. V was pared by 5 bases and J by 1 base, with 16 bases of the junction left unmatched. This CDR3 is built from 18 residues. CDR3 nucleotide sequence: TGCAGCGTTTTCGGGCAGGGGGCCCTGGCGGACAGCAATCAGCCCCAGCATTTT. Its protein product is CSVFGQGALADSNQPQHF.

This clonotype was recorded a few times. The V and J genes are TRBV29-1 and TRBJ2-1; a possible D gene is TRBD1 (5 bases). The germline CDR1 and CDR2 sequences are SQVTM and ANQGSEA. Trimming took 6 bases from V and 6 from J, leaving 12 bases between them. The CDR3 has 12 amino acids. CDR3 sequence (DNA): TGCAGCGTAGGCCAGGGCGGCAATGAGCAGTTCTTC. Translation gives CSVGQGGNEQFF.

V gene TRBV6-1 combines with J gene TRBJ2-6; TRBD2 matches 7 bases. CDR1 is MNHNS, CDR2 SASEGT, per germline. V was clipped by 9 bases and J by 0 bases; unmatched bases: 8. The CDR3 totals 16 residues. The CDR3 loop is CASQNLAVSGANVLTF. The CDR3 bases are TGTGCCAGTCAAAACCTAGCGGTCTCTGGGGCCAACGTCCTGACTTTC.

This sequence joins TRBV6-5 and TRBJ1-2, with 8 bases fitting TRBD1. The germline CDR1 and CDR2 sequences are MNHEY and SVGAGI. The CDR3 is made up of 13 amino acids. V was clipped by 10 bases and J by 4 bases; unmatched bases: 8. CDR3 DNA: TGTGCCACCCAGGGGGCGCAGAGCTATGGCTACACCTTC. Translating it yields CATQGAQSYGYTF.

This clonotype was observed a handful of times. The chain recombines TRBV7-2 with TRBJ2-7; D ambiguous. CDR3 length equals 14 residues. From germline, CDR1 is SGHTA and CDR2 FQGNSA. The V end lost 2 bases, the J end lost 1 base, and 9 bases lay between the germline ends. In DNA form, the CDR3 reads TGTGCCAGCAGCTTAATTGCAGCTTCCTACGAGCAGTACTTC. This gives the protein CASSLIAASYEQYF.

The J gene is TRBJ1-1, the V gene TRBV5-5, with D possibly being TRBD1 (5 bases). Trimming pared 4 bases from V and 0 bases from J, leaving 13 bases between. This CDR3 contains 15 residues. CDR1 is SGHKS and CDR2 is YYEKEE in the germline V gene (reference sequence). The chain's CDR3 is CASSPYPGMNTEAFF. The CDR3 coding sequence is TGTGCCAGCAGCCCCTACCCAGGGATGAACACTGAAGCTTTCTTT. Full variable domain (rest looked up from reference TRBV5-5 and TRBJ1-1): DAGVTQSPTHLIKTRGQQVTLRCSPISGHKSVSWYQQVLGQGPQFIFQYYEKEERGRGNFPDRFSARQFPNYSSELNVNALLLGDSALYLCASSPYPGMNTEAFFGQGTRLTVV.